This paragraph covers one T cell receptor (beta chain) sequence. Its antigen specificity is not known. There are no base qualities to consult, and no much larger clone falls within one base. This sample is drawn from a study of shared clonotypes between healthy human individuals (dated by TCRdb to between 2020 and 2021). With respect to the entire study: A couple of women and a few men aged 18 to 49 years were included in the cohort. Per donor, leukapheresis produced somewhere between about 0.94 and 9 billion PBMCs. For each donor, CD4 naive and CD4 memory were each given three plates, CD8 naive was given two plates, and CD8 memory was given one plate. Libraries were prepared and TCR repertoires were sequenced by different laboratories using diverse techniques, in order to increase sequencing depth and limit assay-specific biases. To estimate repertoire size and how much clonotype sharing occurs between individuals, the study deeply sequenced the blood TCR repertoires of five or six healthy adults.

Using the deep immunoSEQ assay, multiplex PCR amplified TCR CDR3 regions from genomic DNA. For each cell subset, the extracted genomic DNA was distributed evenly across all wells of several immunoSEQ 96-well plates, and each plate served as one replicate. For sorted subsets, 200 to 250 ng of genomic DNA, equivalent to some 30,000 T cell genomes, went into each replicate PCR. Purified libraries were measured with a Qubit 3.0 fluorometer, size-checked on a Bioanalyzer 2100, and measured again with the KAPA Library Quantification kit. Every immunoSEQ 96-well plate was sequenced on a separate single-read 150-cycle Illumina NextSeq 550 flow cell. In the authors' own workflow: Because the immunoSEQ output held only junctional sequences and lacked quality scores, the filtering could not match the filtering applied to full-length reads. To assign V/J genes and CDR3, sequences were annotated using PyIR, a Python wrapper for IgBLAST v1.9, with IMGT germline references. Reads with weak V/J assignments (E-value above 1e-6), missing CDR3, stop codons, out-of-frame junctions, or ambiguous translated residues were removed. V3J clonotypes were defined as sequences sharing the same inferred V gene, J gene, and CDR3 amino acid sequence. To compute the percentage overlap between repertoires, the number of shared unique clonotypes was divided by the size of the smaller repertoire. Richness of each repertoire was evaluated using RTK rarefaction, the Chao1 estimator, and Recon v2.1 estimates of unobserved clonotypes. Generation probabilities were computed with OLGA for all TCRbeta clonotypes obtained by the gDNA method from several donors. Imported from immuneACCESS, the table was reduced by TCRdb to in-frame sequences with V and J called. These copies leave out some clones; in studies compared against another copy, an unresolved V gene accounts for under half, and the cause of the remainder is not known. D and trimming come from the DNA, and the V and J calls and clone size come from that table. Within this sample are more than 2,000,000 clones, with approximately 92% of them counted one time only. The ten largest clonotypes hold roughly 0.13% of the sample.

The donors were healthy, HIV-negative adults with no recently reported acute infections or vaccinations. Every donor was a Caucasian adult residing in Nashville, Tennessee, USA. Magnetic negative selection was used to enrich CD4+ T cells, after which naive cells were positively selected on CD45RA and the negative fraction became the memory subset. Blood was collected by leukapheresis, and PBMCs were isolated by Ficoll-Histopaque density gradient centrifugation and then cryopreserved in liquid nitrogen vapor phase. Analytical flow cytometry was used to check the purity and quantity of every magnetically sorted T cell population. Genomic DNA was isolated from every sorted fraction and measured by UV absorbance on a Nanodrop 2000c. Overall results and qualifications from the work: The genetic and exposure-history diversity represented was limited by the small number of donors. Even with the large sequencing depth, rarefaction of the sorted-subset datasets indicated that sequencing was incomplete. Estimated clonotype richness was generally larger for naive than for memory subsets. Pairwise subsampling led to the expectation that sequencing depth would affect the degree of clonotype sharing among donors. About 5% of naive CD4, 3.5% of naive CD8, around 2.3% of memory CD4, and around 0.4% of memory CD8 clonotypes were shared across a few donors. Sampling was limited to blood, and TCR repertoires in tissue likely differ from TCR repertoires in blood. Compared with non-shared clonotypes, clonotypes shared by all four sorted-subset donors had higher generation probabilities.

Including cysteine and phenylalanine, the CDR3 has 15 amino acids. Just the 45-base CDR3 DNA is kept, in frame starting at base 1. Relative to germline, V is missing 2 bases and J is missing 5 bases, with 8 bases of the junction outside any gene match. Looking up the germline V gene (reference sequence) yields CDR1 SGHNT and CDR2 YYREEE. The TCR comes from a man between 18 and 35 years old in good health. Recombination joined TRBV5-4 with TRBJ2-7, with TRBD1 identical over 9 junction bases. The sequenced material came from naive CD4+ T cells sorted from blood. The cell subset or site label on this specimen signifies: CD45RA+ positively selected. CDR3 reads: CASSFPGTGPHEQYF. The DNA reads TGTGCCAGCAGCTTTCCCGGGACAGGGCCCCACGAGCAGTACTTC.